Presented here are 16 T cell receptor beta chains from one specimen sequenced in a study of T cells in Graves' hyperthyroidism and ophthalmopathy. Using RNA transcripts as the source, TCR beta CDR3 regions were amplified. A set of HTBI primers served as the primers for a first-round RT-PCR of the TCR CDR3. TCRdb recomputed calls from the multiplex PCR reads with MiXCR, one row per CDR3 protein. This sample yields more than 500,000 distinct CDR3 sequences, of which around 15% are seen a single time; 25% to 30% belongs to the top ten. The sequenced sample consisted of blood. These receptors all come from a woman in her 30s with Graves' ophthalmopathy.

This clonotype was detected many times. V usage is TRBV2 and J usage is TRBJ2-1, with 11 bases aligning to TRBD2. With 5 bases clipped from V and 3 bases from J, the junction kept 9 bases outside the gene matches. Germline assignment: CDR1 SNHLY and CDR2 FYNNEI. The CDR3 has 17 amino acids. The CDR3: CASSLRLAGPLYNEQFF. As DNA, the CDR3 is TGTGCCAGCAGTCTAAGACTAGCGGGGCCGCTCTACAATGAGCAGTTCTTC.

This clonotype appeared many times. The J gene is TRBJ1-1, the V gene TRBV30; 7 bases agree with TRBD1. The V gene end was trimmed by 2 bases and the J gene end by 5 bases; junction bases not matched to a gene: 2. The CDR3 is 12 amino acids. The V gene's germline CDR1 is GTSNPN and CDR2 SVGIG (reference sequence). CDR3 in DNA: TGTGCCTGGAGTACCAGGGGGACTGAAGCTTTCTTT. This sequence encodes CAWSTRGTEAFF.

This clonotype appeared many times. This chain connects TRBV18 to TRBJ1-2; no clear D gene. Germline values: CDR1 KGHSH, CDR2 LQKENI. CDR3 length equals 17 residues. Deletions cut 2 bases from V and 6 bases from J, with 22 bases between. CDR3 protein: CASSPGRTFFPADGYTF. CDR3 coding DNA: TGTGCCAGCTCACCAGGGCGCACATTTTTTCCCGCGGATGGCTACACCTTC.

This clonotype appeared a few times. The CDR3 bases are TGCGCCAGCAGTGAGTCTCCGAGCGATACGCAGTATTTT. It translates to CASSESPSDTQYF. This chain connects TRBV10-1 to TRBJ2-3, with unresolved D. The germline gives CDR1 WNHNN, CDR2 SYGVQD (reference sequence). Trimming stripped 0 bases from V and 6 bases from J, with 7 bases between. This CDR3 is 13 amino acids long.

CDR3 region: CASMNWEVEAFF. The CDR3, as DNA: TGTGCCAGTATGAATTGGGAGGTTGAAGCTTTCTTT. The V gene is TRBV19, the J gene TRBJ1-1; D unresolved. Between the trimmed V and J ends, which lost 7 bases and 7 bases, there was a span of 13 bases. The germline gives CDR1 LNHDA, CDR2 SQIVND (reference sequence). The CDR3 has 12 amino acids.

The sample holds many counts of this clonotype. This chain uses TRBV7-2 with TRBJ2-3; a weak D match, TRBD2 (6 bases). The CDR3 has 17 residues. In germline, CDR1 is SGHTA, CDR2 FQGNSA. Between the trimmed V and J ends, which lost 4 bases and 4 bases, there was a span of 21 bases. The CDR3 DNA reads as TGTGCCAGCAGCTGGGGGGTCCGGGGACGCGCCCCAGATACGCAGTATTTT. Its protein product is CASSWGVRGRAPDTQYF.

A few counts support this clonotype. The chain joins TRBV12-3 or TRBV12-4 to TRBJ2-7; TRBD2 aligns across 11 bases. The CDR3 is made up of 14 amino acids. V lost 6 bases and J lost 5; bases outside the gene matches: 6. The CDR3 sequence is CASRETSGIHEQYF. The DNA of the CDR3 is TGTGCCAGCAGAGAGACTAGCGGGATCCACGAGCAGTACTTC.

The rearrangement uses TRBV2 and TRBJ2-3, with D possibly TRBD1 on 7 matching bases. This CDR3 has 16 residues. Germline V lookup: CDR1 SNHLY, CDR2 FYNNEI. With 4 bases removed from V and 1 base from J, the gap between germline ends came to 15 bases. In DNA form, the CDR3 reads TGTGCCAGCAGTGGGGGCGGGACAGTTGGCACAGATACGCAGTATTTT. Protein: CASSGGGTVGTDTQYF.

Many counts were recorded for this clonotype. The gene calls are TRBV10-3 and TRBJ2-7; no clear D. Germline assignment: CDR1 ENHRY and CDR2 SYGVKD. With 5 bases removed from V and 3 bases from J, the gap between germline ends came to 11 bases. The CDR3 sequence is 13 residues long. The CDR3 bases are TGTGCCATCAGTAGGGATCTGGGCTACGAGCAGTACTTC. Protein product: CAISRDLGYEQYF.

This clonotype was counted ten times or more. The chain combines TRBV27 with TRBJ2-3, with 10 bases that match TRBD2. Germline-derived CDR1 and CDR2 are MNHEY and SMNVEV (reference sequence). CDR3 length: 16 residues. V lost 5 bases and J lost 3; bases outside the gene matches: 8. CDR3 sequence reads: CASSPYGLAATDTQYF. CDR3 nucleotides: TGTGCCAGCAGTCCCTATGGACTAGCGGCTACAGATACGCAGTATTTT.

The rearrangement links TRBV20-1 to TRBJ2-1; weak D call: TRBD1 (6 bases). Germline V gene sequence: CDR1 DFQATT, CDR2 SNEGSKA (reference sequence). The length of the CDR3 is 14 residues. The V end lost 6 bases, the J end lost 2 bases, and 14 bases lay between the germline ends. DNA of the CDR3: TGCAGTGCAGAGGGGGATTTGACCTACAATGAGCAGTTCTTC. Protein: CSAEGDLTYNEQFF.

This clonotype was detected many times. In nucleotides, the CDR3 is TGCAGCGTGGCGAAACGAAGCTACGAGCAGTACTTC. Translating it yields CSVAKRSYEQYF. The rearrangement uses TRBV29-1 and TRBJ2-7; D not resolved. Per germline, CDR1 SQVTM and CDR2 ANQGSEA. The CDR3 covers 12 residues. V lost 6 bases and J lost 3, with 12 bases in between.

This chain connects TRBV6-2 or TRBV6-3 to TRBJ2-1; 8 positions agree with TRBD1. Germline V CDR1 and CDR2: MNHEY, SVGEGT. J gave up 12 bases and V 6 bases, and 13 bases lay outside the gene matches. This CDR3 comprises 14 residues. For the CDR3, the DNA is TGTGCCAGCAGATCGACAGGGGCCGTTCGTGCGCAGTTCTTC. Amino acids: CASRSTGAVRAQFF.

The table lists this clonotype with many counts. This rearrangement joins TRBV29-1 to TRBJ2-3, with 9 bases identical to TRBD1. From germline, CDR1 is SQVTM and CDR2 ANQGSEA. Trimming removed 7 bases from V and 6 bases from J; junction bases left unmatched: 5. This CDR3 is 12 amino acids long. The CDR3 sequence: CSGNRGRDTQYF. In nucleotides, the CDR3 is TGCAGCGGGAACAGGGGGCGGGATACGCAGTATTTT.

This sequence joins TRBV28 and TRBJ1-2; no clear D gene. The CDR3 has 11 residues. V was shortened by 5 bases and J by 13 bases, with 14 bases between the two germline ends. Germline loops: CDR1 MDHEN, CDR2 SYDVKM. The CDR3 sequence: CASSNGMLATF. For the CDR3, the DNA is TGTGCCAGCAGTAATGGGATGTTAGCCACCTTC.

This clonotype came up many times. V is TRBV7-9 and J is TRBJ2-3; TRBD2 might be the D (5 bases). V was clipped by 1 base and J by 3 bases, with 11 bases between them. Germline CDR1 and CDR2: SEHNR and FQNEAQ (reference sequence). This CDR3 has 15 residues. This CDR3 is CASSLGATGTDTQYF. The CDR3 bases are TGTGCCAGCAGCTTAGGAGCGACGGGAACAGATACGCAGTATTTT.